This TCR beta chain emerged from a study of low-dose radiotherapy and immunotherapy resistance in tumors. Study overall: Those assigned to Cohort 2 were treated with 1 Gy per fraction every two weeks (13 Gy in total over 26 weeks). Patients took 300 mg oral aspirin daily for four cycles from cycle 1 day 1.

CDR1 and CDR2 from the germline V gene are MNHEY and SVGEGT. A total of 9 residues make up the CDR3, ends included. TRAV and TRBV primers primed cDNA for both TCRalpha and TCRbeta. The authors ran approximately 20 PCR cycles to amplify TCRs with a constant-region primer and V-primer adapter. MiXCR, run by TCRdb on the reads, gives a single entry per CDR3 protein. This sample yields some 85,000 distinct CDR3 sequences, of which approximately 17% are seen a single time; 4.5% to 7.5% belongs to the top ten. Of note for this clonotype: No conserved phenylalanine or tryptophan is present at the end of the CDR3, so a read error is the likely explanation. The DNA is omitted, as the CDR3 cannot be located on it reliably, and the CDR3 follows TCRdb's listing.

Time point indicated: before trial treatment. The TCR sequence derives from a male donor with prostate cancer. The V and J genes are TRBV6-2 or TRBV6-3 and TRBJ2-6; the D call of TRBD2 is as the table states it, not checked on the DNA. The material sequenced was PBMCs, taken before treatment. The CDR3 here is CASSRTGTS.